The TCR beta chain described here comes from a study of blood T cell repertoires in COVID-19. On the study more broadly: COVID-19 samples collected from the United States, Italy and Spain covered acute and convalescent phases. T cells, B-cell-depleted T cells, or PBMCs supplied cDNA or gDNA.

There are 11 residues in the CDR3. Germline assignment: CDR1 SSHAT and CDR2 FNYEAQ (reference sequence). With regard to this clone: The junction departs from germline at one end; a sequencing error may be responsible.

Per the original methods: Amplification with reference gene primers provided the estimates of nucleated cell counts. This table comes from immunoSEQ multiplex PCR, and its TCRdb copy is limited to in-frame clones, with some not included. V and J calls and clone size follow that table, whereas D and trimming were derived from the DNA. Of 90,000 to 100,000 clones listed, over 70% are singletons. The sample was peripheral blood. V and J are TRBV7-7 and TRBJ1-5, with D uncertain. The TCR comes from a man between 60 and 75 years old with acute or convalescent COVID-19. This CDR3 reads CASSYIQPQHF. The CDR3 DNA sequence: TGTGCTAGCAGCTATATCCAGCCCCAGCATTTT.